The clone carrying this TCR beta chain was observed many times. The CDR3 contains 15 residues. V was shortened by 7 bases and J by 2 bases, with 18 bases between the two germline ends. Germline V gene sequence: CDR1 MNHNY, CDR2 SVGAGI (reference sequence). The source of the sample is a study of molecular identifiers for immune sequencing clone quantification. TCRdb passed the PCR reads through MiXCR, listing each CDR3 protein once. This sample has about 640,000 distinct CDR3 sequences; 15% to 20% occur once, and the top ten carry under 0.95%. The sample comprised naive CD8+ T cells from blood, with Jurkat cell RNA spiked in. The subset denotes: FACS-sorted CD8+CD4-CCR7+CD45RA+ naive T cells. The V and J genes are TRBV6-6 and TRBJ2-7; a possible D gene is TRBD1 (7 bases). The TCR sequence derives from a human donor in good health. Some libraries in this study had Jurkat cell RNA spiked in. The CDR3 DNA sequence: TGTGCCAGCAACCTAAGACAGGGAGGACCCTACGAGCAGTACTTC. Protein product: CASNLRQGGPYEQYF.